One sample yielded the 6 T cell receptor beta chains listed below, sequenced in a study of T cells in Graves' hyperthyroidism and ophthalmopathy. Regions amplified from RNA transcripts were the TCR beta CDR3 regions. The primer set for the first-round RT-PCR of the TCR CDR3 was HTBI. Via MiXCR, TCRdb re-called the multiplex PCR reads, giving one row per CDR3 protein. Among around 200,000 distinct CDR3 sequences listed, about 17% were seen once. The sequencing sample was made of blood. The receptors shown here come from a man between 35 and 55 years old with Graves' hyperthyroidism.

With respect to this clonotype: One base away lies a much larger clone, so this may be a sequencing read error. The chain carries TRBV18 and TRBJ1-4, with unresolved D. This CDR3 has 14 residues. Trimming left V 3 bases short and J 5 bases short, with 10 bases between. CDR1 is KGHSH, CDR2 LQKENI, per germline. The CDR3 DNA sequence: TGTGCCAGCTCACCGACGGCAGCAAATGAAAAACTGTTTTTT. It is translated as CASSPTAANEKLFF.

This clonotype was seen at least ten times. The V and J genes are TRBV7-8 and TRBJ2-3; D is possibly TRBD1 or TRBD2 (6 bases each). CDR1 SGHVS and CDR2 FQNEAQ come from the germline V gene. V was clipped by 5 bases and J by 1 base, with 16 bases between them. The CDR3 consists of 16 residues. The CDR3 DNA is TGTGCCAGCAGCCCGAGAAGGGGGGTCCGCACAGATACGCAGTATTTT. Amino acid sequence: CASSPRRGVRTDTQYF.

This clonotype was seen ten or more times. This sequence joins TRBV27 and TRBJ2-3; 7 nucleotides align to TRBD2. With 5 bases clipped from V and 0 bases from J, the junction kept 8 bases outside the gene matches. This CDR3 comprises 16 residues. Germline V gene sequence: CDR1 MNHEY, CDR2 SMNVEV (reference sequence). The CDR3 nucleotides are TGTGCCAGCAGTCCGCAGCGGGGAGCTAGCACAGATACGCAGTATTTT. It codes for CASSPQRGASTDTQYF.

This chain connects TRBV4-3 to TRBJ1-1, with a possible D match to TRBD1 (5 bases). Trimming shortened V by 0 bases and J by 0 bases, and 11 bases separated the two germline ends. The CDR3 has 16 amino acids. Germline-derived CDR1 and CDR2 are LGHNA and YSLEER. The CDR3 loop is CASSQERDPMNTEAFF. Written as DNA, the CDR3 is TGCGCCAGCAGCCAAGAGCGGGACCCAATGAACACTGAAGCTTTCTTT.

The chain uses TRBV9 and TRBJ1-2; D may be TRBD1 (6 bases). Germline-derived CDR1 and CDR2 are SGDLS and YYNGEE. The CDR3 covers 17 residues. The V gene lost 3 bases and the J gene lost 4 bases, with 22 bases spanning the gap. CDR3 in DNA: TGTGCCAGCAGCGCCGGGACAAGGTGGGAGGGAGGCTATGGCTACACCTTC. It specifies CASSAGTRWEGGYGYTF.

The V and J genes are TRBV20-1 and TRBJ2-3; 12 nucleotides align to TRBD2. Per germline, CDR1 DFQATT and CDR2 SNEGSKA (reference sequence). The CDR3 runs to 15 residues. Trimming took 6 bases from V and 5 from J; bases not matched to a gene: 9. CDR3 coding DNA: TGCAGTGCCCCCTGGCTAGCGGGGGGGCAAGATACGCAGTATTTT. Amino acid sequence: CSAPWLAGGQDTQYF.